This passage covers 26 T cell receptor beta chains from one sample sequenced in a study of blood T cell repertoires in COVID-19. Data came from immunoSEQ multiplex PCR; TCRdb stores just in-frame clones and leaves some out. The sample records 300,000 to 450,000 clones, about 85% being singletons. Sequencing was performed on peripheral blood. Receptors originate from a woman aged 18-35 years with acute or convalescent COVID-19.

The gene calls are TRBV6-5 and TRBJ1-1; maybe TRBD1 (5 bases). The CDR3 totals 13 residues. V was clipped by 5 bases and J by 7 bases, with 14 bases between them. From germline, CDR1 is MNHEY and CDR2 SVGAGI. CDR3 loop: CASSTPGVGEAFF. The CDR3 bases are TGTGCCAGCAGTACCCCGGGGGTAGGTGAAGCTTTCTTT.

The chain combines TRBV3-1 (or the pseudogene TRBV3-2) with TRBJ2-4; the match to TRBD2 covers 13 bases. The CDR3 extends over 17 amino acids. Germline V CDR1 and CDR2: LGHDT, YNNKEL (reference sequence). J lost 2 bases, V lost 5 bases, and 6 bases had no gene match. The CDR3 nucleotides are TGTGCCAGCAGCAACCGACTAGCGGGGGGAACCAAAAACATTCAGTACTTC. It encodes CASSNRLAGGTKNIQYF.

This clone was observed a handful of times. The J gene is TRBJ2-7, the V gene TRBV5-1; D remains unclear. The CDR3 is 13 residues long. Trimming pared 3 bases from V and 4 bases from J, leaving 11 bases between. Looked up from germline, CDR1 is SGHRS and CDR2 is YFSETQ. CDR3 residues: CASSSQETYEQYF. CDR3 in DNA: TGCGCCAGCAGCTCCCAGGAAACTTACGAGCAGTACTTC.

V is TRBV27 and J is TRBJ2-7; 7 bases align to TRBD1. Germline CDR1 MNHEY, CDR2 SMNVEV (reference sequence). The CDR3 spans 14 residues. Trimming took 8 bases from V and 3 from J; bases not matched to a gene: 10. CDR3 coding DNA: TGTGCCAGCGCATGGGACAGTACAGGCTACGAGCAGTACTTC. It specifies CASAWDSTGYEQYF.

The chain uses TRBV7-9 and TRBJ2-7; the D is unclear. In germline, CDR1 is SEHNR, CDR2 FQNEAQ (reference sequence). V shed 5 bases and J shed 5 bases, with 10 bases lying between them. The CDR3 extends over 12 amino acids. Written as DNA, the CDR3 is TGTGCCAGCAGCCTGATACAGAACGAGCAGTACTTC. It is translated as CASSLIQNEQYF.

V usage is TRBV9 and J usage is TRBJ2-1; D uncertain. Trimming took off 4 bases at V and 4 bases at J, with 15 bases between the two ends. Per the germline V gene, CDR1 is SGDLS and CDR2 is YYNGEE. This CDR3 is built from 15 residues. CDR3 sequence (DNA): TGTGCCAGCAGCCTGCAGCTCGACACTTACAATGAGCAGTTCTTC. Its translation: CASSLQLDTYNEQFF.

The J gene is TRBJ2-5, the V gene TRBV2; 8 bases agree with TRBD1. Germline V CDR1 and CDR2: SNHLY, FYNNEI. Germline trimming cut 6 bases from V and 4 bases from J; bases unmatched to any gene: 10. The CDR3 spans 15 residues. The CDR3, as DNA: TGTGCCAGCAGCTCACCCGACAGGGGAAGAGAGACCCAGTACTTC. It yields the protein CASSSPDRGRETQYF.

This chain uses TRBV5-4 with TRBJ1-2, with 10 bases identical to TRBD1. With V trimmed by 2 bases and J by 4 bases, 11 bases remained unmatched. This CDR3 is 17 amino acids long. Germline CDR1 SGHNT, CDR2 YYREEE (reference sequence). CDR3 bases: TGTGCCAGCAGCTTTGCCAGTGGGACAGGGGCGCGCTATGGCTACACCTTC. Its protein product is CASSFASGTGARYGYTF.

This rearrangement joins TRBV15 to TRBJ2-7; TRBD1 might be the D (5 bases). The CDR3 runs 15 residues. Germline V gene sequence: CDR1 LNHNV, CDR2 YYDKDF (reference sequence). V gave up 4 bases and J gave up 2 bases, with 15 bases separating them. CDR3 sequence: CATSTRRLGPYEQYF. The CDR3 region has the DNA TGTGCCACCAGCACCCGACGGTTGGGGCCCTACGAGCAGTACTTC. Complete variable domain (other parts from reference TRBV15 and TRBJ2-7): DAMVIQNPRYQVTQFGKPVTLSCSQTLNHNVMYWYQQKSSQAPKLLFHYYDKDFNNEADTPDNFQSRRPNTSFCFLDIRSPGLGDTAMYLCATSTRRLGPYEQYFGPGTRLTVT.

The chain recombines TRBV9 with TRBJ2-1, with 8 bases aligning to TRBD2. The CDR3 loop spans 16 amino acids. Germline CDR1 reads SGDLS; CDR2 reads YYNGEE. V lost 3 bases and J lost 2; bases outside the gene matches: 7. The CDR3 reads CASSADGGGTYNEQFF. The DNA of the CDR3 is TGTGCCAGCAGCGCCGACGGCGGGGGGACCTACAATGAGCAGTTCTTC.

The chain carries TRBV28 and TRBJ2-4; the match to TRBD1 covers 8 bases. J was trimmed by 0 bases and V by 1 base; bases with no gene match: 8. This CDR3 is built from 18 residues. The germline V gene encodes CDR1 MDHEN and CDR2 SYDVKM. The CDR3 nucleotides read TGTGCCAGCAGTTTATTCCGTACAGGGGGTATAGCCAAAAACATTCAGTACTTC. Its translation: CASSLFRTGGIAKNIQYF.

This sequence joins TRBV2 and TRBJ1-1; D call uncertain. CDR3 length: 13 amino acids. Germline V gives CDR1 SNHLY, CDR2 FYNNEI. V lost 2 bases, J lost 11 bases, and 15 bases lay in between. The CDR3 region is CASSEIANGDAFF. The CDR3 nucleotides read TGTGCCAGCAGTGAAATAGCAAACGGGGATGCTTTCTTT.

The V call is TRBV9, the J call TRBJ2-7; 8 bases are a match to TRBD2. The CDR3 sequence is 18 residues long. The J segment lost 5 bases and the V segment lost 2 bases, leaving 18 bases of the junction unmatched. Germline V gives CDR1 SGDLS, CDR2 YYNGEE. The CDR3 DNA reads TGTGCCAGCAGCGTCCCCAGGGAGGTGAGCGGGGGAAGGGACGAGCAGTACTTC. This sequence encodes CASSVPREVSGGRDEQYF.

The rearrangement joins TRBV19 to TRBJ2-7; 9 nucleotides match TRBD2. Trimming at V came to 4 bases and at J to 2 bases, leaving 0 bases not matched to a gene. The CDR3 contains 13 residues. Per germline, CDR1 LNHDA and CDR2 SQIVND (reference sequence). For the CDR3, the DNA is TGTGCCAGTAGTAGCGGGAGGGCCTACGAGCAGTACTTC. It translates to CASSSGRAYEQYF.

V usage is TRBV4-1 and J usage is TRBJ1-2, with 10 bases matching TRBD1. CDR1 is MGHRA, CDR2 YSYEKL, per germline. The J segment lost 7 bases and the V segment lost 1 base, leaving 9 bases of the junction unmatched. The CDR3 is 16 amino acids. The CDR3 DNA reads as TGCGCCAGCAGCCAAGTACGGACAGGGGGTGCTCGTGGCTACACCTTC. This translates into CASSQVRTGGARGYTF.

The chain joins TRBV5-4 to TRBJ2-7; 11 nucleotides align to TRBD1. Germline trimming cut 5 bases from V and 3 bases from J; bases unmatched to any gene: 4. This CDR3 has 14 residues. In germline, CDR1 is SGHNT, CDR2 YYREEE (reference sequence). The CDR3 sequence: CASSLGTGGYEQYF. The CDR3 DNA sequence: TGTGCCAGCAGTCTGGGGACAGGGGGCTACGAGCAGTACTTC.

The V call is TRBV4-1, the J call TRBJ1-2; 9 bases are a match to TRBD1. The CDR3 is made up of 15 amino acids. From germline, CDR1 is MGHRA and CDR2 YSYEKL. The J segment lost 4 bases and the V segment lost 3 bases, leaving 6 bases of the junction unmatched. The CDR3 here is CASSHGTGRSYGYTF. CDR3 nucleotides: TGCGCCAGCAGCCACGGGACAGGGAGGAGCTATGGCTACACCTTC.

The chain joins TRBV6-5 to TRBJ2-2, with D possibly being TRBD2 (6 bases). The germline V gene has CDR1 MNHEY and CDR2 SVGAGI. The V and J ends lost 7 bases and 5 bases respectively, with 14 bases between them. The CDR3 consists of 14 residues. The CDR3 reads CASKRTTTTGELFF. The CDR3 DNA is TGTGCCAGCAAGAGGACTACTACAACCGGGGAGCTGTTTTTT.

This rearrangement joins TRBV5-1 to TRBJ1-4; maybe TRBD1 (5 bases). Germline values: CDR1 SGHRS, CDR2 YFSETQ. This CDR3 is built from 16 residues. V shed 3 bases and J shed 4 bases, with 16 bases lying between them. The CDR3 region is CASSSGATSDNEKLFF. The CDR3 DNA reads TGCGCCAGCAGCTCTGGGGCAACCTCGGATAATGAAAAACTGTTTTTT.

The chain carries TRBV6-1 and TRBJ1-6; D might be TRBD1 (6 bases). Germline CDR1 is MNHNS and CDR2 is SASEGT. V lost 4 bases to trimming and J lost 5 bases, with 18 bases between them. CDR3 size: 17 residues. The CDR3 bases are TGTGCCAGCAGTGGGCAGCGGGGGGCAAGAAATAATTCACCCCTCCACTTT. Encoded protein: CASSGQRGARNNSPLHF.

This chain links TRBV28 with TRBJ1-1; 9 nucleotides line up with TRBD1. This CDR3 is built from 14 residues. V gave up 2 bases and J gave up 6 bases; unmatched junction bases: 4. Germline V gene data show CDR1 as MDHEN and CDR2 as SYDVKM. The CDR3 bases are TGTGCCAGCAGTTTAACAGGGGGCGCTTCTGAAGCTTTCTTT. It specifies CASSLTGGASEAFF.

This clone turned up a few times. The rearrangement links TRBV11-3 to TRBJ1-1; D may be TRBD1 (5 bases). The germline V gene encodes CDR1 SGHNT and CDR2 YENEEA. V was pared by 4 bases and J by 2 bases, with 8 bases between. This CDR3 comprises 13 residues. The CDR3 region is CASSSGGNTEAFF. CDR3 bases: TGTGCCAGCAGCTCCGGGGGAAACACTGAAGCTTTCTTT.

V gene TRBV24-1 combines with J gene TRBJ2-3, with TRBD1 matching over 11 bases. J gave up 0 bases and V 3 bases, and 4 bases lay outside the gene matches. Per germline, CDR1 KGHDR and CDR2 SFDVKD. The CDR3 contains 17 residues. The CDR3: CATSDPGQGGSTDTQYF. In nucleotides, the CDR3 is TGTGCCACCAGTGATCCGGGACAGGGGGGTAGCACAGATACGCAGTATTTT.

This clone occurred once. The CDR3 nucleotides read TGTGCCAGTAGTATTTTAGCGGGAGGCGCCTACGAGCAGTACTTC. This encodes CASSILAGGAYEQYF. J is TRBJ2-7 and V is TRBV19, with 10 bases identical to TRBD2. The CDR3 has 15 residues. V was pared by 3 bases and J by 2 bases, with 4 bases of the junction left unmatched. The germline V gene has CDR1 LNHDA and CDR2 SQIVND (reference sequence). The whole variable domain, remainder taken from reference TRBV19 and TRBJ2-7, is DGGITQSPKYLFRKEGQNVTLSCEQNLNHDAMYWYRQDPGQGLRLIYYSQIVNDFQKGDIAEGYSVSREKKESFPLTVTSAQKNPTAFYLCASSILAGGAYEQYFGPGTRLTVT.

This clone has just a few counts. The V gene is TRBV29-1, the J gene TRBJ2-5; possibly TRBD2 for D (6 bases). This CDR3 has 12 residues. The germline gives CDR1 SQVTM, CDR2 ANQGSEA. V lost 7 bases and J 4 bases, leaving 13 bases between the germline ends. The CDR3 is CSGGGQAETQYF. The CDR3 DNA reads TGCAGCGGGGGAGGTCAGGCAGAGACCCAGTACTTC.

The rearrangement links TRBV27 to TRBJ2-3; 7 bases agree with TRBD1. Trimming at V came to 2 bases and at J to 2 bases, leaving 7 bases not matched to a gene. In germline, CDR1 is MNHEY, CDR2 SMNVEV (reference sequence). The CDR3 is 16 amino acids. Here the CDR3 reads CASSLEGAWNTDTQYF. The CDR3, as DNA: TGTGCCAGCAGTTTAGAGGGGGCTTGGAACACAGATACGCAGTATTTT.